The next 15 T cell receptor beta chains were all read from a single sample in a study of shared clonotypes between healthy human individuals. Libraries were prepared by immunoSEQ multiplex PCR; TCRdb keeps only in-frame clonotypes and omits some of them. The sample lists 1.4 million to 1.5 million clones, more than 95% seen once, with over 1% in the top ten. Material: naive CD4+ T cells sorted from blood. The subset denotes: CD45RA+ positively selected. These receptors all come from a man aged 30-40 years in good health.

The chain joins TRBV28 to TRBJ2-5; no clear D. The V gene's germline CDR1 is MDHEN and CDR2 SYDVKM. The CDR3 consists of 16 residues. Trimming stripped 6 bases from V and 2 bases from J, with 19 bases between. CDR3 sequence: CASRRRASVNQETQYF. CDR3 bases: TGTGCCAGCAGACGCCGGGCTAGTGTAAATCAAGAGACCCAGTACTTC.

The CDR3 nucleotides are TGCGCCAGCAGCCTTACAGGGGGCGCGGGCTATGGCTACACCTTC. Translating gives CASSLTGGAGYGYTF. J is TRBJ1-2 and V is TRBV4-1, with 9 bases aligning to TRBD1. V dropped 4 bases and J dropped 4; count of bases not matched to a gene: 7. Germline V CDR1 and CDR2: MGHRA, YSYEKL. The CDR3 is made up of 15 amino acids.

This clone was observed a single time. V and J are TRBV2 and TRBJ1-1, with TRBD1 matching over 11 bases. The CDR3 has 18 residues. V shed 5 bases, J shed 2 bases, and the junction held 13 bases outside the gene matches. Germline loops: CDR1 SNHLY, CDR2 FYNNEI. The CDR3 DNA sequence: TGTGCCAGCAGTCTTAAGGACAGGGGGCGCGGGGATAACACTGAAGCTTTCTTT. Protein product: CASSLKDRGRGDNTEAFF.

The chain employs TRBV28 and TRBJ2-3, with 13 bases identical to TRBD2. V gave up 10 bases and J gave up 6 bases; unmatched junction bases: 7. Germline V lookup: CDR1 MDHEN, CDR2 SYDVKM. This CDR3 contains 14 residues. This CDR3 is CATGLAGAADTQYF. In DNA form, the CDR3 reads TGTGCCACTGGACTAGCGGGAGCTGCGGATACGCAGTATTTT.

This chain joins TRBV10-3 and TRBJ2-2; 9 nucleotides align to TRBD2. This CDR3 has 19 residues. Germline-derived CDR1 and CDR2 are ENHRY and SYGVKD. With V trimmed by 6 bases and J by 5 bases, 19 bases remained unmatched. CDR3 sequence reads: CAIRGEGLNSGRTTGELFF. The CDR3 DNA sequence: TGTGCCATCAGAGGGGAAGGTTTAAATAGCGGGAGAACGACCGGGGAGCTGTTTTTT.

The V gene is TRBV10-1, the J gene TRBJ2-3, with 13 bases lining up with TRBD2. The germline V gene encodes CDR1 WNHNN and CDR2 SYGVQD (reference sequence). The ends lost 6 bases at V and 5 bases at J; junction bases unmatched: 8. The CDR3 totals 16 residues. DNA for the CDR3: TGCGCCAGCAGCTCGGGACTAGCGGGAAATGTAGATACGCAGTATTTT. Its translation is CASSSGLAGNVDTQYF.

This rearrangement joins TRBV28 to TRBJ2-3; no firm D call. The CDR3 totals 13 residues. Germline lookup yields CDR1 MDHEN and CDR2 SYDVKM. With 8 bases removed from V and 1 base from J, the gap between germline ends came to 10 bases. The CDR3 sequence is CASVPPGTDTQYF. The CDR3, as DNA: TGTGCCAGCGTTCCCCCGGGCACAGATACGCAGTATTTT.

The J gene is TRBJ2-7, the V gene TRBV28, with D maybe TRBD2 (6 bases). The CDR3 is 15 residues long. Germline CDR1 and CDR2: MDHEN and SYDVKM. The V gene lost 6 bases and the J gene lost 3 bases, with 18 bases spanning the gap. The CDR3 coding sequence is TGTGCCAGCAGCATTAGCGGAAGCCCCAACTACGAGCAGTACTTC. It yields the protein CASSISGSPNYEQYF.

The J gene is TRBJ1-3, the V gene TRBV7-9; D call uncertain. CDR1 SEHNR and CDR2 FQNEAQ come from the germline V gene (reference sequence). The CDR3 loop spans 15 amino acids. Trimming took off 5 bases at V and 0 bases at J, with 11 bases between the two ends. In nucleotides, the CDR3 is TGTGCCAGCAGCCCGCCCAGAGCCTCTGGAAACACCATATATTTT. Translation gives CASSPPRASGNTIYF.

This sequence joins TRBV18 and TRBJ2-7; TRBD1 aligns across 7 bases. CDR1 and CDR2 (germline): KGHSH, LQKENI. This CDR3 has 14 residues. Trimming took 3 bases from V and 5 from J; bases not matched to a gene: 7. The CDR3 DNA reads TGTGCCAGCTCACCTCGTCAGGGGGACAACGAGCAGTACTTC. Translating gives CASSPRQGDNEQYF. The full variable domain, with the rest looked up from reference TRBV18 and TRBJ2-7, is NAGVMQNPRHLVRRRGQEARLRCSPMKGHSHVYWYRQLPEEGLKFMVYLQKENIIDESGMPKERFSAEFPKEGPSILRIQQVVRGDSAAYFCASSPRQGDNEQYFGPGTRLTVT.

The J gene is TRBJ1-1, the V gene TRBV4-3; TRBD1 agrees at 10 bases. Looked up from germline, CDR1 is LGHNA and CDR2 is YSLEER. J gave up 3 bases and V 5 bases, and 9 bases lay outside the gene matches. CDR3 size: 16 residues. As DNA, the CDR3 is TGCGCCAGCAGCTACGACAGGGGGCTTTGGGACACTGAAGCTTTCTTT. It is translated as CASSYDRGLWDTEAFF.

This chain joins TRBV5-1 and TRBJ2-1; 8 bases agree with TRBD2. The CDR3 is 16 residues long. Germline loops: CDR1 SGHRS, CDR2 YFSETQ. V lost 0 bases and J lost 2; bases outside the gene matches: 4. In DNA form, the CDR3 reads TGCGCCAGCAGCTTGGTGGCGGGACTAGCCTACAATGAGCAGTTCTTC. This gives the protein CASSLVAGLAYNEQFF.

This sequence joins TRBV11-3 and TRBJ2-6; the match to TRBD1 covers 10 bases. Germline V gene data show CDR1 as SGHNT and CDR2 as YENEEA. This CDR3 region has 19 residues. Germline trimming cut 5 bases from V and 4 bases from J; bases unmatched to any gene: 14. CDR3 coding DNA: TGTGCCAGCAGCCCAGGGACAGGGGCACTCCAAGCCGGGGCCAACGTCCTGACTTTC. This translates into CASSPGTGALQAGANVLTF.

To note about this clone: In the same sample, other DNA sequences code for this CDR3. The chain is built from TRBV7-9 and TRBJ2-1; D gene uncertain. V lost 1 base to trimming and J lost 2 bases, with 3 bases between them. From germline, CDR1 is SEHNR and CDR2 FQNEAQ (reference sequence). CDR3 length: 13 amino acids. The CDR3 reads CASSLGAYNEQFF. CDR3 bases: TGTGCCAGCAGCTTAGGAGCCTACAATGAGCAGTTCTTC.

The chain joins TRBV10-3 to TRBJ2-6; maybe TRBD1 (6 bases). This CDR3 contains 15 residues. V was shortened by 5 bases and J by 2 bases, with 10 bases between the two germline ends. Germline V gives CDR1 ENHRY, CDR2 SYGVKD. CDR3 sequence: CAISPNRAGANVLTF. The CDR3 region has the DNA TGTGCCATCAGTCCCAACAGGGCTGGGGCCAACGTCCTGACTTTC.